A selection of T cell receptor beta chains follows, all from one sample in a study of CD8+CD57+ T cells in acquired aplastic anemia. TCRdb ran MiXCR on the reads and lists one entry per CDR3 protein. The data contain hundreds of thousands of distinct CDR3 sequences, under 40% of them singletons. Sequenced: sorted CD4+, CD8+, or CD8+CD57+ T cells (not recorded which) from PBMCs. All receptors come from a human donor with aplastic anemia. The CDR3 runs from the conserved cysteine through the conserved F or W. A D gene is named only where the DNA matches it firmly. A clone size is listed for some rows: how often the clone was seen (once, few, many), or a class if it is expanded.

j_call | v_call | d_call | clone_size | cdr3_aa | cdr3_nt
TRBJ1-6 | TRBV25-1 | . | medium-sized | CASSEGNSPLHF | TGTGCCAGCAGTGAAGGGAATTCACCCCTCCACTTT
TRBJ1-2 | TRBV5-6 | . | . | CASSFYQMGGYTF | TGTGCCAGCAGCTTTTACCAGATGGGTGGCTACACCTTC
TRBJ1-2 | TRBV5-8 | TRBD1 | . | CASSTLTGGFYGYTF | TGTGCCAGCAGCACGTTGACAGGGGGATTCTATGGCTACACCTTC
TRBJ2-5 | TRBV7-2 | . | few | CASSLAPGHPGGTQYF | TGTGCCAGCAGCTTAGCCCCGGGACATCCGGGGGGGACCCAGTACTTC
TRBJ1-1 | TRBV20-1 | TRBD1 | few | CSAPGTGGYEAFF | TGCAGTGCTCCCGGGACAGGGGGATATGAAGCTTTCTTT
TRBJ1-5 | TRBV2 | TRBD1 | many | CASSGGQGRKNQPQHF | TGTGCCAGCAGTGGGGGACAGGGGAGGAAGAATCAGCCCCAGCATTTT
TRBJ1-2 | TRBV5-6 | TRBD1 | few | CASSSDRGRGYGYTF | TGTGCCAGCAGCAGCGACAGGGGGCGCGGCTATGGCTACACCTTC
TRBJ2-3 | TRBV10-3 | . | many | CAISARLGLGTDTQYF | TGTGCCATCAGTGCCCGACTAGGTTTGGGCACAGATACGCAGTATTTT
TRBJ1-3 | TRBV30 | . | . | CAWSPPGWSGNTIYF | TGTGCCTGGAGTCCCCCAGGGTGGTCTGGAAACACCATATATTTT
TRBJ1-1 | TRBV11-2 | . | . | CASGFNQAGMNTEAFF | TGTGCCAGCGGCTTCAATCAGGCAGGGATGAACACTGAAGCTTTCTTT
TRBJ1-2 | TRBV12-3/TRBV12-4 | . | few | CASSLGDPGLPYGYTF | TGTGCCAGCAGTTTGGGGGACCCGGGACTCCCCTATGGCTACACCTTC
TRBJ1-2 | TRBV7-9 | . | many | CASSLPQSYGYTF | TGTGCCAGCAGCTTACCTCAGAGCTATGGCTACACCTTC
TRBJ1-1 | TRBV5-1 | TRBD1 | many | CASSLKQGTEAFF | TGCGCCAGCAGCTTAAAACAGGGGACTGAAGCTTTCTTT
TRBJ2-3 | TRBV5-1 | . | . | CASNAVSTDTQYF | TGCGCCAGCAATGCGGTGAGCACAGATACGCAGTATTTT
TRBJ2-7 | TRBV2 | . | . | CASSQQGYYEQYF | TGTGCCAGCAGTCAGCAGGGATACTACGAGCAGTACTTC
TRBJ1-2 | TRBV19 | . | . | CASSMKGGYGYTF | TGTGCCAGTAGTATGAAAGGGGGCTATGGCTACACCTTC
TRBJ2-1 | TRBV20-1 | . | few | CSATLYNEQFF | TGCAGTGCTACCCTCTACAATGAGCAGTTCTTC
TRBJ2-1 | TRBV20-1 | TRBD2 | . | CSAPPPSGGAGEQFF | TGCAGTGCCCCGCCTCCCAGCGGGGGGGCAGGTGAGCAGTTCTTC
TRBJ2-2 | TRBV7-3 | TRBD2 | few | CASSLVREGTGELFF | TGTGCCAGCAGCTTAGTCAGGGAGGGCACCGGGGAGCTGTTTTTT
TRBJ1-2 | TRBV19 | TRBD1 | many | CATRDRNYGYTF | TGTGCCACCAGGGACAGGAACTATGGCTACACCTTC
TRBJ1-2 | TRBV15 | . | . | CATSGTDVNYGYTF | TGTGCCACCAGCGGCACTGACGTAAACTATGGCTACACCTTC
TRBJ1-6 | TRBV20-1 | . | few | CSARIVQGPHSPLHF | TGCAGTGCTAGAATCGTCCAGGGCCCGCATTCACCCCTCCACTTT
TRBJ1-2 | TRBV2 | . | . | CASSDRFANYGYTF | TGTGCCAGCAGTGATCGATTCGCTAACTATGGCTACACCTTC